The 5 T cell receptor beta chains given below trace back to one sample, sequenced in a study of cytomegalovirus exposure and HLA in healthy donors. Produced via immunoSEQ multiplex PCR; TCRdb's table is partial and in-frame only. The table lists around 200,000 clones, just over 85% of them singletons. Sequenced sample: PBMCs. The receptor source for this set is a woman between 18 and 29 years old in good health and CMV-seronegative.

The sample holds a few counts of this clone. CDR3 nucleotides: TGTGCCAGCAGTTGGCCCGTAACCCAGTACGAGCAGTACTTC. It codes for CASSWPVTQYEQYF. The rearrangement links TRBV2 to TRBJ2-7; D remains unclear. CDR3 length equals 14 residues. From germline, CDR1 is SNHLY and CDR2 FYNNEI. V lost 5 bases and J lost 4, with 15 bases in between. The whole variable domain, filled in from reference TRBV2 and TRBJ2-7, reads EPEVTQTPSHQVTQMGQEVILRCVPISNHLYFYWYRQILGQKVEFLVSFYNNEISEKSEIFDDQFSVERPDGSNFTLKIRSTKLEDSAMYFCASSWPVTQYEQYFGPGTRLTVT.

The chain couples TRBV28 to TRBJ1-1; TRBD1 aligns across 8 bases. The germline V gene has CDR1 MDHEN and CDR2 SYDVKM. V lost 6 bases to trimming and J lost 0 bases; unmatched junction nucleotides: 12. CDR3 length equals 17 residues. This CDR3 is CASSPPGQGIMNTEAFF. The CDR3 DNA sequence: TGTGCCAGCAGCCCTCCTGGACAGGGAATTATGAACACTGAAGCTTTCTTT.

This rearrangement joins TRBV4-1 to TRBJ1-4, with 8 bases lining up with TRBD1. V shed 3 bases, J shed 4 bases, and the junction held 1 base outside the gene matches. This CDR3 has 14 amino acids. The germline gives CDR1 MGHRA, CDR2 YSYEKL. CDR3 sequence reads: CASSQTGVNEKLFF. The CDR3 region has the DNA TGCGCCAGCAGCCAGACAGGGGTTAATGAAAAACTGTTTTTT.

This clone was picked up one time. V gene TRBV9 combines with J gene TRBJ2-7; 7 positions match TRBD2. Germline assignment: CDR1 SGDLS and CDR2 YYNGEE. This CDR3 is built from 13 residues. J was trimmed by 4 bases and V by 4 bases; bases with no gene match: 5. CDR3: CASSPGTTYEQYF. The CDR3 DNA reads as TGTGCCAGCAGCCCTGGGACTACATACGAGCAGTACTTC.

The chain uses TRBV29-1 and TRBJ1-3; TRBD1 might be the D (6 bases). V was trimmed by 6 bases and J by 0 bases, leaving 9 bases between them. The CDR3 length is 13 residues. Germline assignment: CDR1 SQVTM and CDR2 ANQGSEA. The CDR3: CSVTGDSGNTIYF. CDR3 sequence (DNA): TGCAGCGTGACAGGTGACTCTGGAAACACCATATATTTT.